Following are 26 T cell receptor beta chains from one sample sequenced in a study of shared clonotypes between healthy human individuals. The assay was immunoSEQ multiplex PCR, and TCRdb's table has in-frame clones only and misses some. The sample shows approximately 510,000 clones, more than 65% of them seen only once. Material: PBMCs. These receptors came from a middle-aged woman in good health. Some clones in this sample may be carry-over from other donors' samples.

The V gene is TRBV7-9, the J gene TRBJ2-5; TRBD1 or TRBD2 may be the D gene (7 bases each). From germline, CDR1 is SEHNR and CDR2 FQNEAQ (reference sequence). The CDR3 runs 14 residues. V was shortened by 6 bases and J by 2 bases, with 13 bases between the two germline ends. The CDR3 reads CASSLQGGQETQYF. The CDR3 nucleotides are TGTGCCAGCAGTCTCCAGGGGGGGCAAGAGACCCAGTACTTC.

The chain is built from TRBV19 and TRBJ1-1; TRBD1 might be the D (6 bases). Germline CDR1 and CDR2: LNHDA and SQIVND (reference sequence). This CDR3 contains 14 residues. The germline V and J ends were trimmed by 6 bases and 1 base, with 12 bases remaining between them. The CDR3 DNA reads as TGTGCCAGTAGGAAACAGGGTTCGAACACTGAAGCTTTCTTT. Translated, it gives CASRKQGSNTEAFF.

This clone has a handful of counts. The chain carries TRBV30 and TRBJ1-3; D is uncertain. CDR1 and CDR2 (germline): GTSNPN, SVGIG (reference sequence). V was shortened by 2 bases and J by 7 bases, with 12 bases between the two germline ends. The CDR3 contains 13 residues. This CDR3 is CAWSISLWNTIYF. The CDR3, as DNA: TGTGCCTGGAGTATTTCCCTTTGGAACACCATATATTTT.

CDR3 in DNA: TGCGCCAGCAGCGTTGCAGGACAGGGGGACACCATATATTTT. Amino acid sequence: CASSVAGQGDTIYF. The chain combines TRBV5-1 with TRBJ1-3; 10 bases are a match to TRBD1. The CDR3 covers 14 residues. The germline V gene has CDR1 SGHRS and CDR2 YFSETQ. The J segment lost 8 bases and the V segment lost 4 bases, leaving 6 bases of the junction unmatched.

The chain couples TRBV10-2 to TRBJ2-1, with 8 bases identical to TRBD1. The CDR3 covers 15 residues. Losses at the gene ends were 6 bases for V and 0 bases for J; bases not matched to a gene: 4. Germline lookup yields CDR1 WSHSY and CDR2 SAAADI. The CDR3 region has the DNA TGCGCCAGCAGACCGGGACAGGTCTCCTACAATGAGCAGTTCTTC. It codes for CASRPGQVSYNEQFF.

Points on this clone: It is likely a read error: a sequence one base away is far more abundant. The gene calls are TRBV19 and TRBJ1-2; 10 bases are shared with TRBD1. Trimming at V came to 5 bases and at J to 10 bases, leaving 16 bases not matched to a gene. The CDR3 covers 16 residues. Germline V CDR1 and CDR2: LNHDA, SQIVND (reference sequence). The CDR3 coding sequence is TGTGCCAGTAGTCCCCCTCCCGGGACAGGGGACTTTGACTACACCTTC. This codes for CASSPPPGTGDFDYTF.

J is TRBJ1-2 and V is TRBV7-2; D ambiguous. This CDR3 is 12 amino acids long. The V end was cut by 3 bases, the J end by 10 bases, with 12 bases between. Germline V gene sequence: CDR1 SGHTA, CDR2 FQGNSA. Here the CDR3 reads CASSFTLLSYTF. Written as DNA, the CDR3 is TGTGCCAGCAGCTTCACTCTCTTGTCCTACACCTTC. Full variable domain (outside the CDR3, taken from reference TRBV7-2 and TRBJ1-2): GAGVSQSPSNKVTEKGKDVELRCDPISGHTALYWYRQSLGQGLEFLIYFQGNSAPDKSGLPSDRFSAERTGGSVSTLTIQRTQQEDSAVYLCASSFTLLSYTFGSGTRLTVV.

This clone was observed a handful of times. The chain joins TRBV6-4 to TRBJ2-1; the match to TRBD2 covers 9 bases. The J segment lost 8 bases and the V segment lost 3 bases, leaving 8 bases of the junction unmatched. Germline V gives CDR1 MRHNA, CDR2 SNTAGT. The CDR3 sequence is 15 residues long. The chain's CDR3 is CASSEGAGGNDEQFF. As DNA, the CDR3 is TGTGCCAGCAGTGAAGGAGCGGGAGGAAATGATGAGCAGTTCTTC.

The gene calls are TRBV27 and TRBJ2-3, with D perhaps TRBD1 or TRBD2 (5 bases each). V lost 1 base, J lost 7 bases, and 18 bases lay in between. The CDR3 has 16 amino acids. In germline, CDR1 is MNHEY, CDR2 SMNVEV (reference sequence). Here the CDR3 DNA reads TGTGCCAGCAGTTTATTTTGGGGGAGAGGGGCTAATACGCAGTATTTT. Amino acid sequence: CASSLFWGRGANTQYF.

As concerns this clone: The identical CDR3 is also encoded by other nucleotide sequences in the sample. V gene TRBV9 combines with J gene TRBJ2-1, with a tentative D call TRBD2 (6 bases). The length of the CDR3 is 15 residues. V was cut by 0 bases and J by 0 bases, with 7 bases left in between. Germline CDR1 and CDR2: SGDLS and YYNGEE. The CDR3 DNA reads as TGTGCCAGCAGCGTAGCGGGAGACTCCTACAATGAGCAGTTCTTC. This encodes CASSVAGDSYNEQFF.

The V call is TRBV6-4, the J call TRBJ2-3, with D maybe TRBD2 (6 bases). The CDR3 consists of 15 residues. With 5 bases removed from V and 2 bases from J, the gap between germline ends came to 14 bases. Germline-derived CDR1 and CDR2 are MRHNA and SNTAGT. The CDR3 is CASSLGREATDTQYF. In DNA, the CDR3 is TGTGCCAGCAGTCTAGGCAGGGAGGCCACAGATACGCAGTATTTT.

The chain recombines TRBV10-3 with TRBJ1-4; 8 bases are a match to TRBD1. In germline, CDR1 is ENHRY, CDR2 SYGVKD. The V segment lost 11 bases and the J segment 0 bases; nucleotides outside the gene matches: 5. The CDR3 is 14 residues long. The CDR3 loop is CAARQGSTNEKLFF. CDR3 nucleotide sequence: TGTGCCGCGAGACAGGGGTCAACTAATGAAAAACTGTTTTTT.

CDR3 amino acids: CASAREASRSGYEQYF. In DNA, the CDR3 is TGTGCCAGCGCCCGGGAGGCTAGCAGGAGTGGGTACGAGCAGTACTTC. The J gene is TRBJ2-7, the V gene TRBV2; 7 nucleotides agree with TRBD2. This CDR3 is 16 amino acids long. Trimming cost V 8 bases and J 4 bases; bases outside gene matches: 17. The germline V gene encodes CDR1 SNHLY and CDR2 FYNNEI.

With respect to this clone: A much larger clone is a single base away; this may be a read error. V gene TRBV2 combines with J gene TRBJ2-5; 13 bases fit TRBD2. V was clipped by 5 bases and J by 2 bases; unmatched bases: 2. The CDR3 spans 15 residues. Per the germline V gene, CDR1 is SNHLY and CDR2 is FYNNEI. The CDR3 loop is CASSSGLAGQETQYF. CDR3 nucleotides: TGTGCCAGCAGTTCGGGACTAGCGGGACAAGAGACCCAGTACTTC.

The J gene is TRBJ1-6, the V gene TRBV10-2; D might be TRBD1 (6 bases). Germline CDR1 is WSHSY and CDR2 is SAAADI. CDR3 length: 14 residues. The V gene lost 7 bases and the J gene lost 6 bases, with 13 bases spanning the gap. The CDR3 region is CASTPGHSNSPLHF. The CDR3 nucleotides read TGCGCCAGCACTCCGGGACATAGTAATTCACCCCTCCACTTT.

The chain is built from TRBV5-1 and TRBJ1-1; D is ambiguous. V was cut by 0 bases and J by 1 base, with 7 bases left in between. The CDR3 is made up of 14 amino acids. Germline V gene sequence: CDR1 SGHRS, CDR2 YFSETQ. The CDR3 protein is CASSLETANTEAFF. In DNA form, the CDR3 reads TGCGCCAGCAGCTTGGAAACAGCGAACACTGAAGCTTTCTTT.

This sequence joins TRBV5-1 and TRBJ2-5, with D unclear. Looked up from germline, CDR1 is SGHRS and CDR2 is YFSETQ. This CDR3 spans 16 amino acids. V was cut by 1 base and J by 3 bases, with 16 bases left in between. CDR3 residues: CASSLSGGFVEETQYF. The CDR3 region has the DNA TGCGCCAGCAGCTTGTCAGGCGGATTCGTAGAAGAGACCCAGTACTTC.

On this clone: The identical CDR3 is also encoded by other nucleotide sequences in the sample. This sequence joins TRBV10-2 and TRBJ2-7; 14 bases are a match to TRBD2. This CDR3 comprises 19 residues. The J segment lost 0 bases and the V segment lost 6 bases, leaving 13 bases of the junction unmatched. Germline V gene data show CDR1 as WSHSY and CDR2 as SAAADI. The CDR3 here is CASRPGVGLAGVHSYEQYF. In nucleotides, the CDR3 is TGCGCCAGCAGGCCCGGGGTGGGACTAGCGGGAGTCCACTCCTACGAGCAGTACTTC.

The chain joins TRBV7-6 to TRBJ2-7; the D call may be TRBD1 or TRBD2 (5 bases each). Deletions cut 3 bases from V and 4 bases from J, with 19 bases between. The CDR3 length is 16 residues. Per germline, CDR1 SGHVS and CDR2 FNYEAQ. This chain's CDR3 is CASSLGDRVELYEQYF. The CDR3 bases are TGTGCCAGCAGCTTGGGGGACCGGGTTGAGCTATACGAGCAGTACTTC.

The V call is TRBV11-3, the J call TRBJ2-1, with TRBD1 identical over 7 bases. This CDR3 region has 18 residues. Germline CDR1 and CDR2: SGHNT and YENEEA. Trimming at V came to 1 base and at J to 4 bases, leaving 13 bases not matched to a gene. This CDR3 is CASSLAGTVRSSYNEQFF. The CDR3 DNA reads TGTGCCAGCAGCTTAGCAGGGACAGTCAGGAGTTCTTACAATGAGCAGTTCTTC.

The chain couples TRBV5-1 to TRBJ1-1; 7 positions match TRBD1. V was pared by 0 bases and J by 6 bases, with 8 bases of the junction left unmatched. Germline V gene lookup returns CDR1 SGHRS and CDR2 YFSETQ. The CDR3 totals 15 residues. The CDR3 DNA is TGCGCCAGCAGCTTGGGAGACAGGGCTGCATCTGAAGCTTTCTTT. Translated: CASSLGDRAASEAFF.

This clone was observed a single time. Here the CDR3 reads CASSWGDDSNEKLFF. In nucleotides, the CDR3 is TGTGCCAGCAGTTGGGGCGATGACAGTAATGAAAAACTGTTTTTT. The genes are TRBV7-9 and TRBJ1-4; TRBD1 might be the D (5 bases). Germline assignment: CDR1 SEHNR and CDR2 FQNEAQ (reference sequence). The CDR3 runs 15 residues. Trimming cost V 6 bases and J 4 bases, with 15 bases left between them.

Notes on this clone: Only one base separates this from a far larger clonotype, so it likely reflects a read error. This same CDR3 is encoded by further DNA sequences in the sample. The chain is built from TRBV9 and TRBJ2-7; D not resolved. The length of the CDR3 is 14 residues. Trimming shortened V by 1 base and J by 0 bases, and 8 bases separated the two germline ends. CDR1 is SGDLS and CDR2 is YYNGEE in the germline V gene. Written as DNA, the CDR3 is TGTGCCAGCAGCGTATCAACAGCCTCCTACGAGCAGTACTTC. Residues: CASSVSTASYEQYF.

The chain links TRBV19 to TRBJ2-5; D remains unclear. Germline V CDR1 and CDR2: LNHDA, SQIVND (reference sequence). This CDR3 contains 13 residues. V was cut by 4 bases and J by 0 bases, with 6 bases left in between. This CDR3 is CASSTVYQETQYF. The DNA of the CDR3 is TGTGCCAGTAGTACGGTGTACCAAGAGACCCAGTACTTC.

The chain has TRBV19 and TRBJ2-2; TRBD2 matches at 9 bases. The CDR3 consists of 15 residues. V lost 6 bases to trimming and J lost 1 base; unmatched junction nucleotides: 3. The germline CDR1 and CDR2 sequences are LNHDA and SQIVND (reference sequence). CDR3 sequence: CASRETSGNTGELFF. The CDR3 DNA reads TGTGCCAGTAGGGAGACTAGCGGGAACACCGGGGAGCTGTTTTTT.

The chain uses TRBV7-2 and TRBJ2-2, with TRBD1 matching 7 bases. Germline values: CDR1 SGHTA, CDR2 FQGNSA. The CDR3 runs 14 residues. The V segment lost 4 bases and the J segment 3 bases; nucleotides outside the gene matches: 2. The CDR3 sequence is CASSWTGDTGELFF. The CDR3 DNA is TGTGCCAGCAGCTGGACAGGAGACACCGGGGAGCTGTTTTTT.